This T cell receptor (beta chain) was found in a study of cytomegalovirus exposure and HLA in healthy donors (dated 2017 in TCRdb). About the investigation overall: An earlier analysis of roughly 500 of the donors reported 250 to 300 Gb of sequence data and 100 million to 140 million unique TCR beta sequences from 150 million to 200 million T cells. Rather than drawing on any new phenotypic data, the later analysis identified candidate immune exposures from TCR beta sequences and the way those sequences occurred across donors. In a later genetic analysis, genome-wide SNP genotypes for about 60% of the 666 donors were used, and that subset was treated as a discovery cohort. Among about 400 genotyped donors of the cohort, an average of about 240,000 unique TCR beta nucleotide sequences was sequenced per donor, of which roughly 17% were non-productive. Class I and class II HLA loci were covered by the typing at four-digit resolution. The study profiled the T cell repertoires of 500 to 800 subjects by immunosequencing and related them to cytomegalovirus serostatus. Typing coverage differed by locus: A, B, C, DRB1 and DQB1 were typed in roughly 620-630 donors, DQA1 in approximately 520, DPA1 in approximately 610, and DPB1 in 472. The genetic ancestry cluster associated with self-reported Caucasian donors included about 81% of the roughly 380 genotyped donors. A handful of DR-DQ haplotypes were handled as single units for association and clustering because linkage in the cohort was strong. To predict cytomegalovirus infection status, the study combined high-throughput TCR immunosequencing, statistical association of individual TCRs with disease status, and machine learning. An early release that covered around 590 HLA-typed donors contained around 300 gigabases of sequencing data and 65 million to 100 million unique TCR sequences. An earlier analysis of about 600 of the donors used high-throughput TCR beta sequencing to judge whether each TCR beta V gene segment behaved as functional or pseudogenic. The aim of the study was to test whether cataloging public T cell receptors could identify signatures of past pathogen exposure. A separate validation cohort of 100 to 150 different subjects was used in addition to the roughly 640-subject first cohort. Every discovery cohort repertoire had been produced on one sequencing platform. Alongside the repertoire data, information on donor age, sex, ethnicity and CMV serostatus was compiled. To study patterns of TCR occurrence, a later analysis re-analyzed previously published TCR beta repertoires from several hundred donors and added high-resolution HLA genotyping.

Sequences SGHRS (CDR1) and YFSETQ (CDR2) are obtained from the germline V gene. CDR3 length: 16 amino acids, cysteine to phenylalanine. Only CDR3 DNA remains: 48 bases, in frame from the first base. For this chain, trimming is 4 bases at the V end and 2 bases at the J end, and the number of junction bases without a gene match is 9. The investigation overall reported the following: A few of the identified cytomegalovirus-associated TCR beta chains were confirmed in vitro to be specific for cytomegalovirus antigens. Assigning TCR associations to individual alleles was difficult when HLA alleles, especially DR and DQ, strongly co-occurred. The presence/absence analyses assumed that sequencing depth was roughly uniform across donors, and that assumption may not be true. In an earlier analysis of under 600 of the donors, most TCR beta V segments were observed in productive rearrangements about 90% or about 30% of the time, broadly matching IMGT annotations. Several of the top co-occurrence clusters appeared to be linked to parvovirus B19, influenza, CMV and Epstein-Barr virus, according to a later analysis. According to a later analysis, TCR association rates differed among HLA loci, with DRB1 alleles showing the most associated TCRs and HLA-C alleles showing the fewest. HLA typing was unavailable for some donors at each locus, so association tests used only the typed subset. Some IMGT-functional V segments, including TRBV6-2 and TRBV6-3, could not be told apart with the 87-base-pair reads, so those segments were excluded. Approximately 16 rarely observed V segments, including chromosome 9 orphons, were excluded from the earlier analysis of several hundred of the donors because counts were too low. It was suggested by the authors that the approach could potentially be generalized to other disease states and immunological phenotypes. A later analysis associated roughly 17,000 TCR beta sequences with specific HLA alleles at a false discovery rate of 0.05. V-gene and J-gene trimming of TCR beta chains was associated with a missense DCLRE1C variant in a later genetic analysis, and the association was replicated in an independent cohort. Linkage disequilibrium might explain the correlated functional status among segregating V segments, but an unknown experimental factor could not be ruled out. The classifier was reported to diagnose cytomegalovirus status with high specificity and sensitivity in both the original cohort and the validation cohort. Across donors, most TCR sequences were observed very rarely, whereas some public TCRs were present in many individuals. A cluster of highly shared sequence variants was judged likely to be a technical artifact of the sequencing pipeline. In a later analysis, HLA-associated TCR beta chains were found to be more clonally expanded and to have lower generation probabilities than equally common non-associated chains. The only immune exposure information available for the cohort was CMV serostatus. Compared with the approximately 670-donor mean, donors in an Asian-associated ancestry cluster had fewer N-insertions in productive TCRs, according to a later genetic analysis. The study listed 150 to 200 TCR beta chains as associated with cytomegalovirus. A further reported finding was that TCR beta sequences accurately predicted the HLA-A and HLA-B alleles for most subjects in the first cohort. According to a later analysis, most CMV-associated TCR beta chains appeared to be HLA-restricted, and the HLA associations seemed to be driven largely by CMV exposure. The cohort was sequenced for TCR beta chains only, and without alpha or paired-chain data the features that could be detected were limited.

Library preparation employed the immunoSEQ multiplex PCR assay. For the multiplex PCR, a mixture combining 60 forward primers for TCR Vbeta segments and 13 reverse primers for TCR Jbeta segments was used. Amplification of the CDR3 region of rearranged TCR beta genes was performed with a multiplex PCR assay on genomic DNA. The amplified TCR beta libraries were sequenced on the Illumina HiSeq System as 87-base-pair reads. The authors' pipeline ran thus. In a later analysis, about 80 million unique TCR beta chains were counted across the approximately 640 repertoires, and about 9.9 million of these chains were shared by at least two donors. Raw reads were error-corrected and collapsed into unique sequences by a nearest-neighbor algorithm in which closely related sequences were merged to remove PCR and sequencing errors. Alignment of CDR3 sequences to IMGT reference sequences was used to assign V, D and J gene segments. For a sequence to be retained, a match of at least six nucleotides was required to both a V gene segment and a J gene segment. Rearrangements were classified as productive when the CDR3 lacked stop codons and remained in frame with V and J, and all other rearrangements were classified as non-productive. CDR3 was defined by IMGT convention, running from the second conserved V-encoded cysteine to the conserved J-encoded phenylalanine. In an earlier analysis of roughly 580 of the donors, sequences lacking an unambiguous match to a single V gene segment were excluded. An earlier analysis of a few hundred of the donors called V segments functional above 56.7% productive rearrangements and segregating when the between-donor standard deviation exceeded 5%. A statistical classification framework was built for diagnosing cytomegalovirus status from the catalog of TCR beta chain sequences. In a later analysis, TCR nucleotide sequences were compared against IMGT/GENE-DB human TR gene sequences so that V and J genes could be assigned. In a later analysis, CDR3 sequences and most-parsimonious VDJ recombination scenarios were assigned using the TCRdist pipeline. In a later analysis, each TCR beta chain was defined by its CDR3 amino acid sequence together with its V-gene family, and reads without a unique V-gene family were excluded. In a later analysis, around 650 highly shared, low-generation-probability nucleotide sequences were removed to address suspected cross-contamination and a sequencing artifact. For each public chain, a later analysis derived a clonal expansion index from normalized ranks of inferred template counts within each repertoire. In a later analysis, generation probabilities were computed with a VDJ recombination model fitted to out-of-frame rearrangements, and the resulting probabilities were checked against IGoR. A later analysis scored TCR-TCR, TCR-HLA and TCR-CMV co-occurrence with hypergeometric tests, applying a repertoire-size bias correction to TCR pairs. False discovery rates were estimated in a later analysis by permuting HLA or CMV assignments 20 times. In a later analysis, co-occurring TCRs were grouped using DBSCAN, and TCRdist sequence similarity was added for clustering within HLA-allele-positive subsets. Repertoires with fewer than 30,000 or more than 120,000 public chains were left out of co-occurrence clustering, as were about 5 repertoires with anomalous nucleotide sharing. Sourced from immuneACCESS, this table was stored by TCRdb with only in-frame sequences that have V and J called. A share of the clones is absent; for the studies checked, an unresolved V gene accounts for under half, and the remainder has no known explanation. V and J calls and clone size are copied from that table; D and trimming were computed from the DNA. Within this sample are 180,000 or so clones, with about 83% of them counted one time only. Approximately 2.9% of the sample rests with the top ten.

The cohort consisted of hundreds of healthy bone marrow donors. All cohort members were sampled while nominally healthy, although unrecorded immune exposures were likely present. The donor was CMV seronegative and was included in the group of a few hundred seronegative cohort members. A peripheral blood sample was provided by each donor, and peripheral blood mononuclear cells were used for TCR beta sequencing. The Qiagen DNeasy Blood Extraction Kit was used to extract genomic DNA from the blood cell samples. A word on this clone: The specificity of this receptor is unknown. No per-base quality is available; no much larger clone lies one base away.

The sequencing input was PBMCs. The sequence joins TRBV5-1 to TRBJ2-1; 7 middle bases align to TRBD2. This clonotype was obtained from a female donor in good health and CMV-seronegative. Read as DNA, the sequence is TGCGCCAGCAGCATGGATAGCGGGCACGCCTACAATGAGCAGTTCTTC. The encoded protein is CASSMDSGHAYNEQFF.